This note documents a single TCR beta chain sequence. In its sample, this clonotype was seen a few times. The clone's antigen remains unknown. Base qualities are not provided; no much larger clone lies one nucleotide away. This record belongs to a study of blood T cells in healthy people across ages (dated by TCRdb to 2013 to 2016). About the study as a whole: Template switching captured roughly one uniquely barcoded TCR beta cDNA molecule per two T cells in model experiments. Two additional independent replicas of 1 million unique cDNA reads from the same blood draw were analyzed for two donors (one aged 18 to 30 and one aged 80 or older). Donors were grouped into four age groups: young (average 16 years), middle-aged (roughly 37), aged (approximately 67) and long-lived (about 82). To avoid experimental bias, donors of different ages were spread randomly across the sequencing lanes. To track age-related changes in TCR beta repertoire diversity, the study relied on deep sequencing normalized with unique cDNA molecular identifiers. Findings and caveats that apply to the study as a whole: Compared with the aged group, the long-lived group had more naive CD4+ T cells, fewer expanded clones and increased TCR diversity, suggesting age selection. Estimates of total diversity from one million sequenced T cells were regarded as lower bounds and underestimates. The percentage of naive T cells measured by flow cytometry correlated strongly with observed TCR beta diversity. Bulk unsorted PBMC profiling prevented conclusive comparison of naive and antigen-experienced compartments. Donor CMV infection status was unknown, potentially confounding age-related changes in expanded clonotypes. Observed TCR beta diversity per million T cells fell roughly linearly with age, and a significant reduction was already apparent by age roughly 40.

Systemically healthy Caucasian individuals from Russia, approximately 39 in total and aged about 6 to 100 years, were included as donors. Each donor gave about 9.7 milliliters of peripheral blood, drawn into EDTA-treated Vacutainer tubes. Ficoll-Paque density-gradient centrifugation was used to isolate PBMCs, with at least 7 million obtained per sample. Total RNA, at least 5.5 micrograms per sample, was extracted from PBMCs with Trizol reagent. The percentages of naive CD45RAhigh/CD27high T cells were determined by flow cytometry on a PBMC aliquot from every donor. The library was prepared using 5' RACE. The sample was run on an Illumina HiSeq 2500. A second PCR of 7 to 11 cycles was run with a J-beta primer mix and a sample-barcoded 5' primer. A template-switch 5' adaptor carrying 12 random nucleotides introduced a unique molecular identifier onto each TCR beta cDNA molecule. At least 2.5 million CDR3-containing paired-end reads were obtained from each sample. All of the RNA was converted into first-strand cDNA using the Mint cDNA synthesis kit, with a TRBC-specific oligonucleotide serving as the primer. Following uracil-DNA glycosylase treatment, all cDNA underwent a first 18-cycle PCR with the universal primers M1SS and BC2_uni_R. The original pipeline was this. Each sample was normalized by randomly selecting 1 million high-quality reads, each carrying a distinct molecular identifier. Instead of being binned into consensus sequences, reads with shared molecular identifiers were discarded. CDR3 identification, clonotype clustering and error correction used MiTCR with a Q25 quality threshold and the strictest error-elimination algorithm. A nonparametric unseen species model with Euler transformation was used to estimate a lower bound on total TCR beta diversity. The raw public data were reprocessed by TCRdb itself: fastp quality trimming at Q25, MiXCR clonotype calling, in-frame beta chains only. Rows matching on CDR3 protein sequence are summarized as one entry with the most common DNA and genes. TCRdb, not the original authors, processed these V and J calls. This sample is represented by some 880,000 distinct CDR3 sequences; approximately 35% of them were singletons. Approximately 13% of the sample rests with the top ten.

Counted from cysteine to phenylalanine, this CDR3 has 12 amino acids. Solely the CDR3 DNA is kept, with 36 bases framed from the first base. The V end gives up 8 bases and the J end 5 bases, leaving 3 bases in the junction not matched to a gene. Here the chain combines TRBV12-3 or TRBV12-4 and TRBJ2-7; a stretch of 10 junction bases matches TRBD2. Sequenced sample: blood. The TCR was taken from a man younger than 35 in good health. The DNA sequence is TGTGCCAGCCAGCGGGGGGGAAACGAGCAGTACTTC. Translated, this gives CASQRGGNEQYF.